The 23 T cell receptor beta chains below were found in one sample sequenced in a study of graft-versus-host responses after intestinal transplantation. Sequencing was performed with immunoSEQ multiplex PCR; in TCRdb, only in-frame clones are kept and a portion is missing. The table lists approximately 25,000 clones, more than 80% of them singletons, with around 0.54% in the top ten. The sequencing here drew on PBMCs, taken 18 days after transplant. These receptors originate from a human patient who received an intestinal transplant, so some T cells may come from the graft donor.

V usage is TRBV19 and J usage is TRBJ1-6; D remains ambiguous. This CDR3 comprises 14 residues. The germline V gene has CDR1 LNHDA and CDR2 SQIVND (reference sequence). V shed 6 bases and J shed 14 bases, with 20 bases lying between them. CDR3 in amino acids: CASSHDYEGVALHF. CDR3 in DNA: TGTGCCAGTAGCCACGACTATGAGGGAGTGGCCCTCCACTTT.

The chain is built from TRBV5-1 and TRBJ1-1; D is unresolved. This CDR3 region has 13 residues. Germline V CDR1 and CDR2: SGHRS, YFSETQ. The germline V and J ends were trimmed by 1 base and 4 bases, with 8 bases remaining between them. DNA of the CDR3: TGCGCCAGCAGCTTGACCGGCGGCACTGAAGCTTTCTTT. Translating it yields CASSLTGGTEAFF.

The chain has TRBV7-3 and TRBJ1-1, with a possible D match to TRBD1 (5 bases). The CDR3 sequence is 15 residues long. Per the germline V gene, CDR1 is SGHTA and CDR2 is FQGTGA. Trimming took 1 base from V and 1 from J, leaving 10 bases between them. CDR3 coding DNA: TGTGCCAGCAGCTTAAGACAGAGCCCGAACACTGAAGCTTTCTTT. Translated, it gives CASSLRQSPNTEAFF.

V and J are TRBV4-1 and TRBJ1-3; no clear D. The germline CDR1 and CDR2 sequences are MGHRA and YSYEKL. CDR3 length: 14 residues. The V end lost 4 bases, the J end lost 0 bases, and 7 bases lay between the germline ends. CDR3 bases: TGCGCCAGCAGCCCCAGGATCTCTGGAAACACCATATATTTT. Translating it yields CASSPRISGNTIYF.

In DNA form, the CDR3 reads TGTGCCAGCAGTTTAAGGAGGGGTTCATCGGTCGATGAGCAGTTCTTC. It encodes CASSLRRGSSVDEQFF. The gene calls are TRBV27 and TRBJ2-1; tentatively, D is TRBD2 (6 bases). Germline V lookup: CDR1 MNHEY, CDR2 SMNVEV (reference sequence). The V gene lost 2 bases and the J gene lost 8 bases, with 19 bases spanning the gap. This CDR3 spans 16 amino acids.

The chain carries TRBV4-1 and TRBJ2-3; 8 nucleotides match TRBD2. This CDR3 is built from 15 residues. From germline, CDR1 is MGHRA and CDR2 YSYEKL. V lost 3 bases to trimming and J lost 5 bases; unmatched junction nucleotides: 7. CDR3 DNA: TGCGCCAGCAGCCATCCGGGACTAGGTAAAGATACGCAGTATTTT. Its protein is CASSHPGLGKDTQYF.

The genes are TRBV5-4 and TRBJ1-1, with 8 nucleotides matching TRBD1. The trim removed 0 bases at V and 5 bases at J, leaving 6 bases unmatched. Per germline, CDR1 SGHNT and CDR2 YYREEE (reference sequence). The CDR3 sequence is 15 residues long. The CDR3 DNA is TGTGCCAGCAGCTTGGGGCAGGGGGCGGGTACTGAAGCTTTCTTT. Translating it yields CASSLGQGAGTEAFF.

In this sample, this clone turned up once. CDR3 coding DNA: TGTGCCATACTGAGCGGAACTAGCACAGATACGCAGTATTTT. The encoded protein is CAILSGTSTDTQYF. This sequence joins TRBV2 and TRBJ2-3; D possibly corresponds to TRBD2 (5 bases). CDR1 is SNHLY and CDR2 is FYNNEI in the germline V gene. This CDR3 region has 14 residues. V was cut by 10 bases and J by 0 bases, with 14 bases left in between.

This chain joins TRBV10-3 and TRBJ1-2; tentatively, D is TRBD1 (6 bases). V shed 0 bases and J shed 8 bases, with 22 bases lying between them. Germline-derived CDR1 and CDR2 are ENHRY and SYGVKD. The CDR3 runs 17 residues. The CDR3 region has the DNA TGTGCCATCAGTGAGTCCTCAGACAGGCAAAAGGGCTTCGGCTACACCTTC. Its protein product is CAISESSDRQKGFGYTF.

V usage is TRBV5-4 and J usage is TRBJ2-7, with D perhaps being TRBD1 or TRBD2 (5 bases each). Trimming removed 0 bases at V and 3 bases at J, with 10 bases between. The CDR3 loop spans 14 amino acids. Per the germline V gene, CDR1 is SGHNT and CDR2 is YYREEE (reference sequence). For the CDR3, the DNA is TGTGCCAGCAGCTTGGCCGGGGCCAGCTACGAGCAGTACTTC. It is translated as CASSLAGASYEQYF.

The V gene is TRBV11-2, the J gene TRBJ2-2; a possible D gene is TRBD1 (5 bases). The CDR3 spans 15 residues. Trimming shortened V by 3 bases and J by 4 bases, and 12 bases separated the two germline ends. Germline lookup yields CDR1 SGHAT and CDR2 FQNNGV. CDR3 bases: TGTGCCAGCAGCTTCTGGGGCTCGGGCACCGGGGAGCTGTTTTTT. It specifies CASSFWGSGTGELFF.

V is TRBV4-1 and J is TRBJ1-2; D uncertain. The CDR3 is made up of 15 amino acids. Germline V gene data show CDR1 as MGHRA and CDR2 as YSYEKL. V lost 0 bases and J lost 6, with 14 bases in between. The CDR3 DNA reads as TGCGCCAGCAGCCAAGATTCGGGCAGCCCGGATGGCTACACCTTC. It encodes CASSQDSGSPDGYTF.

DNA of the CDR3: TGCGCCAGCAGCCAAGGGGGGGCCCCTAGCTCCTACGAGCAGTACTTC. Translated: CASSQGGAPSSYEQYF. J is TRBJ2-7 and V is TRBV4-1; D might be TRBD1 or TRBD2, each matching 6 bases. Germline-derived CDR1 and CDR2 are MGHRA and YSYEKL. The CDR3 covers 16 residues. Trimming cost V 1 base and J 0 bases, with 13 bases left between them.

This chain connects TRBV27 to TRBJ2-1, with 9 bases that match TRBD1. The CDR3 sequence is 13 residues long. With 3 bases clipped from V and 10 bases from J, the junction kept 4 bases outside the gene matches. CDR1 MNHEY and CDR2 SMNVEV come from the germline V gene (reference sequence). The CDR3 sequence is CASSLGQGGEQFF. DNA of the CDR3: TGTGCCAGCAGTTTGGGACAGGGAGGCGAGCAGTTCTTC.

Concerning this clone itself: Other DNA sequences within the sample encode an identical CDR3. V is TRBV27 and J is TRBJ2-7; D perhaps matches TRBD2 (5 bases). The CDR3 is 13 amino acids. CDR1 is MNHEY and CDR2 is SMNVEV in the germline V gene (reference sequence). Trimming left V 2 bases short and J 2 bases short, with 7 bases between. The CDR3 region has the DNA TGTGCCAGCAGTTTAGGAGGCCCCTACGAGCAGTACTTC. This encodes CASSLGGPYEQYF.

The chain uses TRBV28 and TRBJ1-6; 8 nucleotides agree with TRBD1. Germline assignment: CDR1 MDHEN and CDR2 SYDVKM. The J segment lost 1 base and the V segment lost 6 bases, leaving 8 bases of the junction unmatched. The CDR3 runs 17 residues. CDR3 DNA sequence: TGTGCCAGCAGCACAGGGGGAATTTGGTCCTATAATTCACCCCTCCACTTT. Translation gives CASSTGGIWSYNSPLHF.

The V call is TRBV4-1, the J call TRBJ2-7; D might be TRBD1 or TRBD2, each matching 5 bases. The CDR3 length is 16 residues. V lost 3 bases to trimming and J lost 2 bases, with 17 bases between them. In germline, CDR1 is MGHRA, CDR2 YSYEKL. The CDR3 sequence is CASSHHSGTDPYEQYF. CDR3 sequence (DNA): TGCGCCAGCAGCCACCACTCCGGGACGGATCCCTACGAGCAGTACTTC.

The chain couples TRBV6-6 to TRBJ1-1; 7 bases are a match to TRBD1. The CDR3 is 14 amino acids. Germline lookup yields CDR1 MNHNY and CDR2 SVGAGI (reference sequence). J gave up 0 bases and V 4 bases, and 2 bases lay outside the gene matches. CDR3 sequence reads: CASSSTGMNTEAFF. The CDR3 nucleotides read TGTGCCAGCAGTTCGACAGGGATGAACACTGAAGCTTTCTTT.

The chain combines TRBV19 with TRBJ1-2; D uncertain. The V gene's germline CDR1 is LNHDA and CDR2 SQIVND (reference sequence). V was shortened by 5 bases and J by 1 base, with 11 bases between the two germline ends. This CDR3 contains 14 residues. CDR3 protein: CASSAQPNNYGYTF. The CDR3 DNA reads TGTGCCAGTAGTGCGCAGCCGAATAACTATGGCTACACCTTC.

The rearrangement joins TRBV7-2 to TRBJ1-2; a weak D match, TRBD1 (6 bases). The V gene's germline CDR1 is SGHTA and CDR2 FQGNSA. The CDR3 runs to 16 residues. Trimming removed 5 bases at V and 3 bases at J, with 19 bases between. DNA for the CDR3: TGTGCCAGCAGCCTATCATCACTGGACAGCTACTATGGCTACACCTTC. It specifies CASSLSSLDSYYGYTF.

The chain joins TRBV6-1 to TRBJ2-7; 9 bases align to TRBD1. The junction had 10 bases not matched to a gene; V was cut back by 7 bases and J by 3 bases. CDR3 length: 15 amino acids. Germline CDR1 and CDR2: MNHNS and SASEGT. This CDR3 reads CASTLGTGRNYEQYF. CDR3 bases: TGTGCCAGCACATTAGGGACAGGGAGGAACTACGAGCAGTACTTC.

The chain combines TRBV9 with TRBJ2-5, with D possibly TRBD2 on 7 matching bases. V lost 4 bases and J lost 7, with 23 bases in between. CDR3 length equals 16 residues. Per germline, CDR1 SGDLS and CDR2 YYNGEE. CDR3 in amino acids: CASSPLGGAAGGTQYF. CDR3 bases: TGTGCCAGCAGCCCCCTGGGGGGGGCTGCCGGGGGGACCCAGTACTTC.

This chain connects TRBV19 to TRBJ2-1; 10 bases are a match to TRBD2. V shed 3 bases and J 5 bases; nucleotides not matched to a gene: 4. This CDR3 is 15 amino acids long. Germline CDR1 is LNHDA and CDR2 is SQIVND (reference sequence). The CDR3 DNA reads as TGTGCCAGTAGTATTGTCAGCGGGGGGGACAATGAGCAGTTCTTC. It codes for CASSIVSGGDNEQFF.